This T cell receptor (beta chain) was retrieved from a study of control samples from healthy donors and cancer patients. The CDR3 length is 13 residues. Deletions cut 6 bases from V and 0 bases from J, with 3 bases between. Per germline, CDR1 MNHEY and CDR2 SMNVEV (reference sequence). Measured with immunoSEQ multiplex PCR; TCRdb has only the in-frame clones, and not every one. The sample holds around 200,000 clones, just under 95% seen once. J is TRBJ2-6 and V is TRBV27; D is uncertain. Sequencing used blood. The TCR comes from a man in his fifties or sixties in good health. CDR3 nucleotides: TGTGCCAGCAGGAACTCTGGGGCCAACGTCCTGACTTTC. This codes for CASRNSGANVLTF.